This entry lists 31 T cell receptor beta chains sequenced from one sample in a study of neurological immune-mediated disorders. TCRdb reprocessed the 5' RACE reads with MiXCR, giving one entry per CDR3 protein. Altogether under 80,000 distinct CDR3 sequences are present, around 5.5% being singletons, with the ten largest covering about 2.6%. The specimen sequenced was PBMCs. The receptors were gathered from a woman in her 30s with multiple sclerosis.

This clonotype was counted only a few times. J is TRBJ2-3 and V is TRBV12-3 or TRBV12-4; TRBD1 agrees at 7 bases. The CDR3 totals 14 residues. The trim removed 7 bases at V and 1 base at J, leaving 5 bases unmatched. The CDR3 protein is CASILGQGTDTQYF. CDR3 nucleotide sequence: TGTGCCAGCATCCTCGGACAGGGCACAGATACGCAGTATTTT.

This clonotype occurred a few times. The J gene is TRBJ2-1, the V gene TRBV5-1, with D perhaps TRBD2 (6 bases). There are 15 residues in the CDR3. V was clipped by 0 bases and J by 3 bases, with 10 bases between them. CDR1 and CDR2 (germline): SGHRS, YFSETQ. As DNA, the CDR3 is TGCGCCAGCAGCTTGGTGACTAGAGGCTACAATGAGCAGTTCTTC. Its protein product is CASSLVTRGYNEQFF. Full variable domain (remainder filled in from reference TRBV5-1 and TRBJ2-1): KAGVTQTPRYLIKTRGQQVTLSCSPISGHRSVSWYQQTPGQGLQFLFEYFSETQRNKGNFPGRFSGRQFSNSRSEMNVSTLELGDSALYLCASSLVTRGYNEQFFGPGTRLTVL.

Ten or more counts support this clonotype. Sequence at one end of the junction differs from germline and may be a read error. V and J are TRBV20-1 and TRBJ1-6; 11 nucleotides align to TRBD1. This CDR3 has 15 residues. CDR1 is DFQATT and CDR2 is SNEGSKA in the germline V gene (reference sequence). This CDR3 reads CSAIGQGARGSPLNF. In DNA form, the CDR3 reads TGCAGTGCTATTGGACAGGGGGCTCGGGGGTCACCCCTCAACTTT.

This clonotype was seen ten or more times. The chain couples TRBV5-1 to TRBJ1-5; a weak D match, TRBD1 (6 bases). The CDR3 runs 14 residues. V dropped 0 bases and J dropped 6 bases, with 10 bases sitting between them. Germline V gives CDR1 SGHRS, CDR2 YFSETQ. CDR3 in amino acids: CASSLEGGTQPQHF. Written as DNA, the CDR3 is TGCGCCAGCAGCTTGGAGGGGGGAACTCAGCCCCAGCATTTT.

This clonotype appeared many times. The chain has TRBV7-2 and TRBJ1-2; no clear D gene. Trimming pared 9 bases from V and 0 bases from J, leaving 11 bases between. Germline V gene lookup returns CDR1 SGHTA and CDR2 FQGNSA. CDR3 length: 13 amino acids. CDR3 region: CASARDSNYGYTF. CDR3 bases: TGTGCCAGTGCCAGAGACTCTAACTATGGCTACACCTTC.

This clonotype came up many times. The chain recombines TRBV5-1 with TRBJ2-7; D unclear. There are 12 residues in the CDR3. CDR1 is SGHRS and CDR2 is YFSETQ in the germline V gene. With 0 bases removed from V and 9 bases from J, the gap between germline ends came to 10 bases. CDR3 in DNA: TGCGCCAGCAGCTTGGAATTGGGGATGCAGTACTTC. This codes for CASSLELGMQYF.

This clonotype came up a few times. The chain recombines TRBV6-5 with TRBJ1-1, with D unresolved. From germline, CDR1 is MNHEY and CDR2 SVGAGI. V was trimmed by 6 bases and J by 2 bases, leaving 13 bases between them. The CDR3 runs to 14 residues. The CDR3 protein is CASSPQTVNTEAFF. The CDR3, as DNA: TGTGCCAGCAGCCCACAGACGGTTAACACTGAAGCTTTCTTT.

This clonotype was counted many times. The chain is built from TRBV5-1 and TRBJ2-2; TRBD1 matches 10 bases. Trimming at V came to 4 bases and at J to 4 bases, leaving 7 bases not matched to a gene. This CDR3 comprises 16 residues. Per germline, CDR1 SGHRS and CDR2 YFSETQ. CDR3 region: CASSPPGTGVTGELFF. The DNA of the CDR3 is TGCGCCAGCAGCCCCCCCGGGACAGGGGTCACCGGGGAGCTGTTTTTT. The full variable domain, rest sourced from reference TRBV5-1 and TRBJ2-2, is KAGVTQTPRYLIKTRGQQVTLSCSPISGHRSVSWYQQTPGQGLQFLFEYFSETQRNKGNFPGRFSGRQFSNSRSEMNVSTLELGDSALYLCASSPPGTGVTGELFFGEGSRLTVL.

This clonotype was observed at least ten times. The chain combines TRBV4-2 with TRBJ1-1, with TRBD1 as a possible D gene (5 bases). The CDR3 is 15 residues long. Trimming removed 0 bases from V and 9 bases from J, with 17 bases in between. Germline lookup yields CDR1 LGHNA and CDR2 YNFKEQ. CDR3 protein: CASSQDKQAGGKAFF. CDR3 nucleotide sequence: TGTGCCAGCAGCCAAGATAAACAGGCGGGCGGCAAAGCTTTCTTT.

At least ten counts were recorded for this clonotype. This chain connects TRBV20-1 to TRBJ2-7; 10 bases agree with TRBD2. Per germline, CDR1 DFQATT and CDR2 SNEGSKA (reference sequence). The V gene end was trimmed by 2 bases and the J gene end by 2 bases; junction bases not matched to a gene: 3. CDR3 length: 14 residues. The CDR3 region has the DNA TGCAGTGCTAGAACCACTAGCGGGGCCTACGAGCAGTACTTC. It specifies CSARTTSGAYEQYF.

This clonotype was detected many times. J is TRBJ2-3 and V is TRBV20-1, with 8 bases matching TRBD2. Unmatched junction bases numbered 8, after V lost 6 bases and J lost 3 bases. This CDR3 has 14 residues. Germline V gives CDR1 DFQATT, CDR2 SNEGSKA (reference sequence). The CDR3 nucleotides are TGCAGTGCGGGGGAGCGGGGGAGTACAGATACGCAGTATTTT. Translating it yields CSAGERGSTDTQYF.

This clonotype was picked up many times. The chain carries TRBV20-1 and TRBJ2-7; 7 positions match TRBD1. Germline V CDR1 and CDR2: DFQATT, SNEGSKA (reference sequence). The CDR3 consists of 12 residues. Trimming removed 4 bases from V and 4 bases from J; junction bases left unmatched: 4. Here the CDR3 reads CSANRDRYEQYF. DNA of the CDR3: TGCAGTGCTAACCGGGACAGATACGAGCAGTACTTC.

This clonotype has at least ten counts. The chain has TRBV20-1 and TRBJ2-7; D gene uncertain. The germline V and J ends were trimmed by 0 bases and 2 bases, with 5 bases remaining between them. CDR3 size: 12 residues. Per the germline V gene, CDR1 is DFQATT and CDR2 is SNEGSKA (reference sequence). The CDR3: CSARDSTYEQYF. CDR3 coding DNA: TGCAGTGCTAGAGATTCCACCTACGAGCAGTACTTC.

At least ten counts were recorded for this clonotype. In nucleotides, the CDR3 is TGCGCCAGCAGCTTGGTGCTAGCAAGTGAGCAGTTCTTC. Its protein is CASSLVLASEQFF. The chain has TRBV5-1 and TRBJ2-1; maybe TRBD2 (5 bases). CDR1 and CDR2 from the germline V gene are SGHRS and YFSETQ. The germline V and J ends were trimmed by 0 bases and 9 bases, with 10 bases remaining between them. The CDR3 has 13 residues.

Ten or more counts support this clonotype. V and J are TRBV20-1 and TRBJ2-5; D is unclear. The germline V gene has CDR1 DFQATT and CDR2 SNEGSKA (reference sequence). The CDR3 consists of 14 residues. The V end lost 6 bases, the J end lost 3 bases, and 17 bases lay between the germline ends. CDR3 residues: CSAGSGRGKETQYF. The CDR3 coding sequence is TGCAGTGCCGGGTCCGGCCGCGGTAAAGAGACCCAGTACTTC.

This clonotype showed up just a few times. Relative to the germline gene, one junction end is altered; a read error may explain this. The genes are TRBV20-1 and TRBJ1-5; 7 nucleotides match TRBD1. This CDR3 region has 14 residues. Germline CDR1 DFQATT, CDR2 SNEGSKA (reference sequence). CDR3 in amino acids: CSAQGGQFNQPQNF. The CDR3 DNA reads TGCAGTGCTCAAGGGGGACAGTTCAATCAGCCCCAGAATTTT.

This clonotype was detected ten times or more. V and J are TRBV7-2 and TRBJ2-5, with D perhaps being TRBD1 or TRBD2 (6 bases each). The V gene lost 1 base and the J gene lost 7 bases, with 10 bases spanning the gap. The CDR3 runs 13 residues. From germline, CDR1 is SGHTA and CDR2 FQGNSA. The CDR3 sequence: CASSLDTGATQYF. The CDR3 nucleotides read TGTGCCAGCAGCTTAGACACGGGGGCGACCCAGTACTTC.

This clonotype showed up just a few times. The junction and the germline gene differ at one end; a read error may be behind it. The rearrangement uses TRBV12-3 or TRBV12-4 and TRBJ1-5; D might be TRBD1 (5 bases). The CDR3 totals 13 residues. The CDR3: CASARPGNQPQNF. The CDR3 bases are TGTGCCAGCGCCCGGCCAGGGAATCAGCCCCAGAATTTT.

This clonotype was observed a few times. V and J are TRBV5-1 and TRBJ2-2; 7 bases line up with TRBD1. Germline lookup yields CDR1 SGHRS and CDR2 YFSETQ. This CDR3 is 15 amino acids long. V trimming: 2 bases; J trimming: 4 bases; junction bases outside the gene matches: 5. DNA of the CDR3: TGCGCCAGCAGCTTTTCTACAGGGGCCACCGGGGAGCTGTTTTTT. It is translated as CASSFSTGATGELFF.

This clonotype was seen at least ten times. CDR3 sequence reads: CASTQGVPFYGYTF. The CDR3, as DNA: TGTGCCAGCACCCAGGGAGTTCCCTTTTATGGCTACACCTTC. V is TRBV6-6 and J is TRBJ1-2; tentatively, D is TRBD1 (5 bases). Germline V gene data show CDR1 as MNHNY and CDR2 as SVGAGI (reference sequence). V was shortened by 7 bases and J by 5 bases, with 17 bases between the two germline ends. The CDR3 extends over 14 amino acids.

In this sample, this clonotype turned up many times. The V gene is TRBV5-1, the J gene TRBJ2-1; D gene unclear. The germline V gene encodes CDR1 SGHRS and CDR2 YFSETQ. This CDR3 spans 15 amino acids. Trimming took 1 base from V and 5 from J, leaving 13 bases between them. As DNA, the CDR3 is TGCGCCAGCAGCTTGTACGAACAAAGGAACAATGAGCAGTTCTTC. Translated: CASSLYEQRNNEQFF. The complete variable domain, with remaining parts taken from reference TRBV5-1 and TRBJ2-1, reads KAGVTQTPRYLIKTRGQQVTLSCSPISGHRSVSWYQQTPGQGLQFLFEYFSETQRNKGNFPGRFSGRQFSNSRSEMNVSTLELGDSALYLCASSLYEQRNNEQFFGPGTRLTVL.

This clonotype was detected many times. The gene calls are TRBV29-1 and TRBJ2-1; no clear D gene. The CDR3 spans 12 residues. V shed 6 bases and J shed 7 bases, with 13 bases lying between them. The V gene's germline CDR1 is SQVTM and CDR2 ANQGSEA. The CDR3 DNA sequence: TGCAGCGTAGGTGGTCGCTTTAATGAGCAGTTCTTC. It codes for CSVGGRFNEQFF.

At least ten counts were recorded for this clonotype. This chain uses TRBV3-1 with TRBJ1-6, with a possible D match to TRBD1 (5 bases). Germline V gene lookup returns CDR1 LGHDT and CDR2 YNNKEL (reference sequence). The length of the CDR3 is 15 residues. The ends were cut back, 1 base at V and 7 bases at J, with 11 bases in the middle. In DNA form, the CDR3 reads TGTGCCAGCAGCCAAGTGAGGCAGGGCAATTCACCCCTCCACTTT. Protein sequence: CASSQVRQGNSPLHF.

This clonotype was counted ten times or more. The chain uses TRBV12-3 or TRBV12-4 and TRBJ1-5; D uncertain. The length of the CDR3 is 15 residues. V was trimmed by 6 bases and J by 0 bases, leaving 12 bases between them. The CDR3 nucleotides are TGTGCCAGCAGCCCCGGGAGACGTAGCAATCAGCCCCAGCATTTT. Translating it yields CASSPGRRSNQPQHF.

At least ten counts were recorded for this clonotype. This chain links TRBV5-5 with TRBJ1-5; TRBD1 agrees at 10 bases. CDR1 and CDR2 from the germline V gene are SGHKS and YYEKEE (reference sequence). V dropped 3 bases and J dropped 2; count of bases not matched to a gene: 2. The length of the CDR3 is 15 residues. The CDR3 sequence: CASSSGTGGNQPQHF. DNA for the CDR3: TGTGCCAGCAGCTCGGGGACAGGGGGCAATCAGCCCCAGCATTTT.

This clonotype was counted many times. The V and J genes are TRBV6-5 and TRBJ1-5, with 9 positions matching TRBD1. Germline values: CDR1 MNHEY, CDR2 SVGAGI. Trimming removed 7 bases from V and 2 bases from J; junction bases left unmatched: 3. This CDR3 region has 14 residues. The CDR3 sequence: CASKQGAGNQPQHF. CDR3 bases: TGTGCCAGCAAACAGGGGGCGGGCAATCAGCCCCAGCATTTT.

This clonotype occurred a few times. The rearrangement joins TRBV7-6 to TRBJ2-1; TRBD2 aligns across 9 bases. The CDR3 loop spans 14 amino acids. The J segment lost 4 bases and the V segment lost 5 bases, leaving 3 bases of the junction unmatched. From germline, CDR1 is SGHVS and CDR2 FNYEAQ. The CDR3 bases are TGTGCCAGCAGCAAGCGGGGGGATTACAATGAGCAGTTCTTC. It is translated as CASSKRGDYNEQFF.

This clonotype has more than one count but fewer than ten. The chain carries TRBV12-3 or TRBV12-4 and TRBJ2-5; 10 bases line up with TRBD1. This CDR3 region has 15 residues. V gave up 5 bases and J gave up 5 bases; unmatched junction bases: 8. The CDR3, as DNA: TGTGCCAGCAGTCCGGGGACAGGGGACGGGGAGACCCAGTACTTC. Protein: CASSPGTGDGETQYF.

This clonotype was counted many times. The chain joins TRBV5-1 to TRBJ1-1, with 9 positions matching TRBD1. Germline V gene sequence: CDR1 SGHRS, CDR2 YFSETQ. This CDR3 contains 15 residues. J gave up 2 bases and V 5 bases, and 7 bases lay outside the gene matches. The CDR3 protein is CASRPGTGYNTEAFF. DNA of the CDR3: TGCGCCAGCAGGCCCGGGACAGGGTATAACACTGAAGCTTTCTTT.

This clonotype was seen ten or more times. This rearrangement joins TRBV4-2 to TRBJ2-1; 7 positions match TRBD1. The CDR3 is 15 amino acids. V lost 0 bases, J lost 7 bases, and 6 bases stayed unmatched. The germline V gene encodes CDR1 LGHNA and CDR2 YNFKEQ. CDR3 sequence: CASSQEGQFTNEQFF. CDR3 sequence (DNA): TGTGCCAGCAGCCAAGAGGGACAGTTTACGAATGAGCAGTTCTTC.

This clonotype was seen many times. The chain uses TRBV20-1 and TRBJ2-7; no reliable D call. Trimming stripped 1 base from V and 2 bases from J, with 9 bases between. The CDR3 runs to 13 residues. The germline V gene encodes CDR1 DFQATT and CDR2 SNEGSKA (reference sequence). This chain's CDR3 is CSARVPVTYEQYF. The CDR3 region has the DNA TGCAGTGCTAGAGTTCCAGTGACCTACGAGCAGTACTTC.